Following are 25 T cell receptor beta chains from one sample sequenced in a study of shared clonotypes between healthy human individuals. Only in-frame clones appear in the TCRdb table, and some are missing; sequencing was by immunoSEQ multiplex PCR. The sample lists some 510,000 clones; approximately 79% were seen once. Input material: PBMCs. The origin of the receptors is a middle-aged woman in good health. Some clones in this sample may be carry-over from other donors' samples.

V is TRBV28 and J is TRBJ2-1; 11 bases fit TRBD1. J was trimmed by 6 bases and V by 4 bases; bases with no gene match: 5. Per germline, CDR1 MDHEN and CDR2 SYDVKM. The CDR3 loop spans 15 amino acids. In DNA, the CDR3 is TGTGCCAGCAGTTCGGACAGGGGGCTAGCCAATGAGCAGTTCTTC. Translated, it gives CASSSDRGLANEQFF.

V is TRBV28 and J is TRBJ2-7; 7 positions match TRBD1. The germline CDR1 and CDR2 sequences are MDHEN and SYDVKM. The V segment lost 10 bases and the J segment 3 bases; nucleotides outside the gene matches: 12. The CDR3 runs 14 residues. The CDR3 bases are TGTGCCACCTTTGGGACAGACCCTTTCTACGAGCAGTACTTC. Translated, it gives CATFGTDPFYEQYF. The variable domain in full, with the rest retrieved from reference TRBV28 and TRBJ2-7, is DVKVTQSSRYLVKRTGEKVFLECVQDMDHENMFWYRQDPGLGLRLIYFSYDVKMKEKGDIPEGYSVSREKKERFSLILESASTNQTSMYLCATFGTDPFYEQYFGPGTRLTVT.

The genes are TRBV28 and TRBJ1-2, with D possibly matching TRBD1 (6 bases). Trimming left V 2 bases short and J 4 bases short, with 14 bases between. Per germline, CDR1 MDHEN and CDR2 SYDVKM. This CDR3 contains 15 residues. The CDR3 spells CASSLAWGPGYGYTF. The DNA of the CDR3 is TGTGCCAGCAGTTTAGCCTGGGGGCCGGGCTATGGCTACACCTTC.

J is TRBJ2-1 and V is TRBV7-8, with 10 bases identical to TRBD2. This CDR3 comprises 20 residues. J was trimmed by 3 bases and V by 1 base; bases with no gene match: 15. Looked up from germline, CDR1 is SGHVS and CDR2 is FQNEAQ. In nucleotides, the CDR3 is TGTGCCAGCAGCTTAGGGGCAGGGTCTAGCGGGAGTCTCTTCTACAATGAGCAGTTCTTC. Protein: CASSLGAGSSGSLFYNEQFF.

The table lists this clone with many counts. V is TRBV29-1 and J is TRBJ1-3; D may be TRBD1 (5 bases). V was pared by 6 bases and J by 0 bases, with 12 bases between. The CDR3 is made up of 14 amino acids. Looked up from germline, CDR1 is SQVTM and CDR2 is ANQGSEA. CDR3 sequence (DNA): TGCAGCGTGGCAGACAGCGCCTCTGGAAACACCATATATTTT. Translating gives CSVADSASGNTIYF. Complete variable domain (other parts from reference TRBV29-1 and TRBJ1-3): SAVISQKPSRDICQRGTSLTIQCQVDSQVTMMFWYRQQPGQSLTLIATANQGSEATYESGFVIDKFPISRPNLTFSTLTVSNMSPEDSSIYLCSVADSASGNTIYFGEGSWLTVV.

V usage is TRBV14 and J usage is TRBJ2-7, with TRBD2 as a possible D gene (5 bases). This CDR3 contains 14 residues. Trimming took 1 base from V and 4 from J, leaving 11 bases between them. CDR1 is SGHDN, CDR2 FVKESK, per germline. CDR3 sequence (DNA): TGTGCCAGCAGCCAAGGTGGACTGTTTTACGAGCAGTACTTC. Translation gives CASSQGGLFYEQYF.

This chain links TRBV11-1 with TRBJ2-7, with D unclear. This CDR3 has 13 residues. V shed 1 base and J shed 3 bases, with 7 bases lying between them. In germline, CDR1 is SGHAT, CDR2 FQDESV (reference sequence). DNA of the CDR3: TGTGCCAGCAGCTTAGGTGATGGCTACGAGCAGTACTTC. It codes for CASSLGDGYEQYF.

This chain links TRBV5-1 with TRBJ2-7, with D possibly TRBD1 on 6 matching bases. Germline CDR1 SGHRS, CDR2 YFSETQ. V lost 0 bases and J lost 0, with 10 bases in between. The CDR3 consists of 15 residues. Written as DNA, the CDR3 is TGCGCCAGCAGCTTGGTCAGGGGCCTCTCCTACGAGCAGTACTTC. As protein: CASSLVRGLSYEQYF.

This clone appeared a few times. The chain has TRBV6-1 and TRBJ2-7; 7 bases match TRBD1. V lost 4 bases and J lost 5; bases outside the gene matches: 5. This CDR3 is built from 13 residues. CDR1 MNHNS and CDR2 SASEGT come from the germline V gene. For the CDR3, the DNA is TGTGCCAGCAGTGTGACAGGGACCCACGAGCAGTACTTC. It is translated as CASSVTGTHEQYF.

V gene TRBV2 combines with J gene TRBJ1-5; tentative D call: TRBD1 (6 bases). Germline V gene sequence: CDR1 SNHLY, CDR2 FYNNEI. This CDR3 contains 19 residues. The germline V and J ends were trimmed by 0 bases and 0 bases, with 18 bases remaining between them. The CDR3 bases are TGTGCCAGCAGTGAAGCGGGCAGGGGCCCCGAAGTTAGCAATCAGCCCCAGCATTTT. Protein: CASSEAGRGPEVSNQPQHF.

Only a few counts were recorded for this clone. The chain has TRBV10-3 and TRBJ2-2; D is possibly TRBD1 or TRBD2 (5 bases each). Germline CDR1 ENHRY, CDR2 SYGVKD. The CDR3 runs 15 residues. V was pared by 10 bases and J by 4 bases, with 19 bases between. In DNA form, the CDR3 reads TGTGCCACAGCCCGAACCGGGACGCTCACCGGGGAGCTGTTTTTT. This codes for CATARTGTLTGELFF.

The V gene is TRBV6-5, the J gene TRBJ2-5; D perhaps matches TRBD2 (6 bases). The closer fit of TRBJ2-7 to the DNA end suggests the J call may be wrong. Germline CDR1 is MNHEY and CDR2 is SVGAGI. The CDR3 runs to 15 residues. CDR3 amino acids: CASTPGVGALYEQYF. CDR3 nucleotides: TGTGCCAGCACCCCGGGGGTAGGGGCTCTCTACGAGCAGTACTTC.

The chain couples TRBV9 to TRBJ2-3; 7 positions agree with TRBD2. Germline CDR1 SGDLS, CDR2 YYNGEE. V lost 1 base, J lost 3 bases, and 5 bases stayed unmatched. The CDR3 length is 15 residues. DNA of the CDR3: TGTGCCAGCAGCGTAAGCAGCGGGATAACAGATACGCAGTATTTT. It translates to CASSVSSGITDTQYF.

V and J are TRBV28 and TRBJ2-7; 10 nucleotides match TRBD2. CDR3 length: 15 amino acids. With 5 bases clipped from V and 1 base from J, the junction kept 5 bases outside the gene matches. CDR1 MDHEN and CDR2 SYDVKM come from the germline V gene. The CDR3 nucleotides are TGTGCCAGCAGTAAAGGGACTAGCGCATCCTACGAGCAGTACTTC. Translating gives CASSKGTSASYEQYF.

V usage is TRBV7-9 and J usage is TRBJ2-7; 12 bases line up with TRBD2. V lost 4 bases and J lost 5; bases outside the gene matches: 9. The CDR3 has 16 residues. Germline assignment: CDR1 SEHNR and CDR2 FQNEAQ (reference sequence). The chain's CDR3 is CASSSKTSGSYDEQYF. The CDR3 DNA is TGTGCCAGCAGCTCCAAGACTAGCGGGAGTTACGACGAGCAGTACTTC.

In this sample, this clone turned up once. This chain joins TRBV5-3 and TRBJ2-4; possible D gene TRBD2, 6 bases. TRBV5-3 is an ORF for which the function is uncertain. The CDR3 extends over 16 amino acids. Between the trimmed V and J ends, which lost 4 bases and 0 bases, there was a span of 14 bases. CDR3 protein: CARSPTEGRAKNIQYF. CDR3 sequence (DNA): TGTGCCAGAAGCCCGACGGAGGGTCGAGCCAAAAACATTCAGTACTTC.

Concerning this clone itself: The junction departs from germline at one end; a sequencing error may be responsible. The chain has TRBV7-8 and TRBJ2-1; tentatively, D is TRBD1 (5 bases). CDR1 is SGHVS and CDR2 is FQNEAQ in the germline V gene. CDR3 length: 12 residues. CDR3: CASSQPRTMLVF. The CDR3 DNA sequence: TGTGCCAGCAGCCAACCTCGGACAATGCTGGTCTTC.

The gene calls are TRBV11-2 and TRBJ2-1; 12 bases are shared with TRBD2. V was pared by 7 bases and J by 9 bases, with 7 bases of the junction left unmatched. Germline V gene sequence: CDR1 SGHAT, CDR2 FQNNGV. The CDR3 length is 14 residues. The CDR3 loop reads CASTKLAGGGEQFF. CDR3 nucleotide sequence: TGTGCCAGCACCAAACTAGCGGGAGGTGGTGAGCAGTTCTTC.

The table lists this clone with a few counts. The chain combines TRBV7-3 with TRBJ2-1; either TRBD1 or TRBD2 may supply D (5 bases each). V dropped 5 bases and J dropped 0 bases, with 8 bases sitting between them. CDR1 and CDR2 (germline): SGHTA, FQGTGA. The CDR3 is made up of 14 amino acids. The CDR3 DNA follows: TGTGCCAGCAGCCCAGGGAGCTCCTACAATGAGCAGTTCTTC. Its translation: CASSPGSSYNEQFF.

The chain carries TRBV9 and TRBJ2-2, with D hard to call. Germline loops: CDR1 SGDLS, CDR2 YYNGEE. This CDR3 has 12 amino acids. V lost 4 bases to trimming and J lost 6 bases, with 7 bases between them. DNA of the CDR3: TGTGCCAGCAGCTTCCTAGCCGGGGAGCTGTTTTTT. Its protein product is CASSFLAGELFF.

J is TRBJ1-2 and V is TRBV5-1, with D possibly matching TRBD1 (5 bases). This CDR3 is built from 14 residues. In germline, CDR1 is SGHRS, CDR2 YFSETQ. The ends were cut back, 4 bases at V and 4 bases at J, with 14 bases in the middle. The DNA of the CDR3 is TGCGCCAGCAGCACCGACAGCGATGGCTATGGCTACACCTTC. Translation: CASSTDSDGYGYTF. The full variable domain, in which reference TRBV5-1 and TRBJ1-2 provide the parts outside the CDR3, is KAGVTQTPRYLIKTRGQQVTLSCSPISGHRSVSWYQQTPGQGLQFLFEYFSETQRNKGNFPGRFSGRQFSNSRSEMNVSTLELGDSALYLCASSTDSDGYGYTFGSGTRLTVV.

This clone appeared a single time. This rearrangement joins TRBV30 to TRBJ2-5; 9 bases fit TRBD2. The CDR3 is made up of 15 amino acids. V lost 2 bases and J lost 7; bases outside the gene matches: 11. Per germline, CDR1 GTSNPN and CDR2 SVGIG (reference sequence). CDR3 sequence reads: CAWSPLRAGGGTQYF. The CDR3, as DNA: TGTGCCTGGAGTCCCCTCCGGGCGGGAGGGGGGACCCAGTACTTC.

The chain links TRBV5-4 to TRBJ2-5; 8 bases fit TRBD1. Germline CDR1 is SGHNT and CDR2 is YYREEE (reference sequence). V gave up 4 bases and J gave up 2 bases; unmatched junction bases: 10. This CDR3 spans 16 amino acids. This CDR3 reads CASSIPGGPVQETQYF. The CDR3 DNA follows: TGTGCCAGCAGCATCCCAGGGGGCCCCGTTCAAGAGACCCAGTACTTC. The variable domain in full, with the rest retrieved from reference TRBV5-4 and TRBJ2-5, is ETGVTQSPTHLIKTRGQQVTLRCSSQSGHNTVSWYQQALGQGPQFIFQYYREEENGRGNFPPRFSGLQFPNYSSELNVNALELDDSALYLCASSIPGGPVQETQYFGPGTRLLVL.

The V and J genes are TRBV18 and TRBJ2-1; D gene ambiguous. Germline-derived CDR1 and CDR2 are KGHSH and LQKENI. The CDR3 covers 15 residues. Trimming removed 5 bases at V and 3 bases at J, with 14 bases between. CDR3 DNA: TGTGCCAGCTCAGCCTCGTCGGGCGGCTACAATGAGCAGTTCTTC. Protein: CASSASSGGYNEQFF.

This clone was detected once. The chain carries TRBV18 and TRBJ2-7, with TRBD2 matching over 13 bases. Germline values: CDR1 KGHSH, CDR2 LQKENI. CDR3 length equals 15 residues. The V gene end was trimmed by 5 bases and the J gene end by 6 bases; junction bases not matched to a gene: 7. CDR3 amino acids: CASSIGLAGDVEQYF. The CDR3 nucleotides are TGTGCCAGCTCAATTGGACTAGCGGGAGATGTCGAGCAGTACTTC.